These 3 T cell receptor beta chains originate from one sample sequenced in a study of T cells in women clearing cervical HPV infection. The repertoire was sequenced with immunoSEQ multiplex PCR; TCRdb's copy has only in-frame clones and lacks some. The sample totals approximately 35,000 clones. Sequencing input: blood buffy coat. These receptors originate from a woman aged 18-70 years with a cervical HPV16 infection that either progressed to CIN3+ or cleared (not recorded which).

With regard to this clone: With the read ending 3 residues before the CDR3 end, the germline J gene is used to fill in that end. This chain connects TRBV7-2 to TRBJ1-4, with 8 positions matching TRBD1. Per the germline V gene, CDR1 is SGHTA and CDR2 is FQGNSA. The CDR3 spans 13 residues. After removal of 5 bases from V and 9 bases from J, the junction contained 5 bases not matched to a gene. The CDR3 loop is CASSAGGWQKLFF. The part of the CDR3 DNA that was read is TGTGCCAGCAGCGCAGGGGGCTGGCAAAAA.

Worth noting for this clone: The CDR3 end is not reached by the read, which stops 3 residues before it; the germline J gene fills it in. The chain links TRBV7-9 to TRBJ1-3, with D tentatively TRBD1 (5 bases). V lost 8 bases, J lost 4 bases, and 12 bases lay in between. Germline V lookup: CDR1 SEHNR, CDR2 FQNEAQ (reference sequence). The CDR3 spans 13 residues. The DNA read from the CDR3 is TGTGCCAGCCGCGGGGGAGGAGGAAACACC. Translation gives CASRGGGGNT. Given in full, the CDR3 is CASRGGGGNTIYF.

Points on this clone: The read ends 3 residues early relative to the CDR3; the germline J gene fills the gap. The chain combines TRBV5-1 with TRBJ2-5, with TRBD2 matching 11 bases. The germline gives CDR1 SGHRS, CDR2 YFSETQ. The CDR3 is 19 residues long. The V gene end was trimmed by 0 bases and the J gene end by 1 base; junction bases not matched to a gene: 11. CDR3 bases read: TGCGCCAGCAGCTTGGCCCCTCGGGATAGCGGGGGGGTCCAAGAGACC. Translation: CASSLAPRDSGGVQET. The whole CDR3 region reads CASSLAPRDSGGVQETQYF.